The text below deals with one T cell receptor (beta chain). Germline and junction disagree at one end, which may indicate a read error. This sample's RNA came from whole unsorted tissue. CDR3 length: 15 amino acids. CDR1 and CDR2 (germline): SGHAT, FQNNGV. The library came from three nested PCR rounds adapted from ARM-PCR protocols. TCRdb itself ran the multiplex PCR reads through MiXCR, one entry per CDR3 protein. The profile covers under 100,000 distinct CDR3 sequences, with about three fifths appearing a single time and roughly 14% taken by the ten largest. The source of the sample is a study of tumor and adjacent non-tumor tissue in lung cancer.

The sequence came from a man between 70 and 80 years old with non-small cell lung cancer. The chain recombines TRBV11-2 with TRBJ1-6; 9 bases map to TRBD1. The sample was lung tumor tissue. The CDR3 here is CASSSKGTGTSLLHF. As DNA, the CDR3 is TGTGCCAGCAGCTCAAAGGGGACAGGGACCTCACTCCTCCACTTT.